This T cell receptor beta chain is drawn from a study of untreated major depressive disorder. Thawed PBMCs underwent magnetic negative selection for CD4+ T cells. Produced via immunoSEQ multiplex PCR; TCRdb's table is partial and in-frame only. The table has under 20,000 clones, 92% seen once. Study outcomes and limitations: In every subject, the five largest TRBV05-01 clones were private. Compared with controls, depressed patients showed more TRBV05-01 (Vbeta 5.1) usage in CD4+ T cells.

The CDR3 contains 17 residues. The ends lost 3 bases at V and 0 bases at J; junction bases unmatched: 13. Germline values: CDR1 GTSNPN, CDR2 SVGIG (reference sequence). Worth noting for this clone: The antigen remains unidentified.

The chain has TRBV30 and TRBJ2-7; TRBD1 matches at 8 bases. This TCR came from a woman aged 40-49 years with major depressive disorder. The sample taken for sequencing was CD4+ T cells from PBMCs. The CDR3 protein is CAWSPGQVLLSSYEQYF. CDR3 coding DNA: TGTGCCTGGAGCCCGGGACAGGTTCTTCTAAGCTCCTACGAGCAGTACTTC.